The 21 T cell receptor beta chains in this list originate from one sample, sequenced in a study of blood T cell repertoires in COVID-19 (dated by TCRdb to the early 2020s). Library creation used the immunoSEQ multiplex PCR assay. The source is immuneACCESS, and TCRdb retained only in-frame sequences with V and J called. Part of the clones is not carried over; for the studies checked, unresolved V genes explain less than half of this, and the remainder is unexplained. The sample table contains 310,000 or so clones; only one count was recorded for about 91% of them. The ten most abundant clones make up 8.5% to 10% of the sample. Sequenced: PBMCs or T cells enriched from blood (not recorded which). These receptors originate from a woman aged 18-35 years who had recovered from COVID-19.

The chain carries TRBV19 and TRBJ1-5; no clear D. The CDR3 length is 17 residues. The germline V and J ends were trimmed by 2 bases and 0 bases, with 14 bases remaining between them. CDR1 and CDR2 (germline): LNHDA, SQIVND (reference sequence). CDR3 nucleotides: TGTGCCAGTAGTATACTATTGGCAGACTATAGCAATCAGCCCCAGCATTTT. Its translation is CASSILLADYSNQPQHF.

Concerning this clone itself: One end of the junction is discordant with germline, which a read error may explain. The rearrangement links TRBV14 to TRBJ1-1, with unresolved D. The germline V gene has CDR1 SGHDN and CDR2 FVKESK. The CDR3 loop spans 15 amino acids. CDR3 region: CTSSLTTSTGTEAFF. DNA of the CDR3: TGTACCAGCAGCTTAACGACATCAACCGGCACTGAAGCTTTCTTT.

The V gene is TRBV7-9, the J gene TRBJ1-1; D unclear. V lost 6 bases, J lost 1 base, and 6 bases lay in between. Germline CDR1 SEHNR, CDR2 FQNEAQ (reference sequence). CDR3 length equals 12 residues. This chain's CDR3 is CASRSGNTEAFF. CDR3 bases: TGTGCCAGCAGGAGTGGGAACACTGAAGCTTTCTTT.

This clone was observed a handful of times. The chain combines TRBV2 with TRBJ1-2, with D hard to call. The germline V gene encodes CDR1 SNHLY and CDR2 FYNNEI. V shed 7 bases and J shed 2 bases, with 11 bases lying between them. This CDR3 region has 13 residues. CDR3 sequence reads: CASNEGLNYGYTF. CDR3 nucleotides: TGTGCCAGCAATGAGGGCTTAAACTATGGCTACACCTTC.

CDR3 sequence: CASSYSANEKLFF. The CDR3 DNA is TGTGCCAGCAGTTACTCAGCAAATGAAAAACTGTTTTTT. The chain combines TRBV6-5 with TRBJ1-4; D gene unclear. The CDR3 is made up of 13 amino acids. Between the trimmed V and J ends, which lost 0 bases and 5 bases, there was a span of 4 bases. Looked up from germline, CDR1 is MNHEY and CDR2 is SVGAGI.

The chain couples TRBV21-1 to TRBJ1-1; TRBD1, the D gene given by the table, was not confirmed from the DNA. TRBV21-1 is described as a pseudogene. The CDR3 runs 16 residues. This CDR3 is CASSIEARGRQTEAFF. DNA for the CDR3: TGTGCCAGCAGCATCGAGGCCAGGGGGCGGCAAACTGAAGCTTTCTTT.

The CDR3 DNA follows: TGCGCCAGCAGCCCCCTAGGCCAGGGGGACTATGGCTACACCTTC. Protein: CASSPLGQGDYGYTF. The gene calls are TRBV5-1 and TRBJ1-2; 7 bases align to TRBD1. J gave up 3 bases and V 4 bases, and 9 bases lay outside the gene matches. The germline gives CDR1 SGHRS, CDR2 YFSETQ. The CDR3 length is 15 residues.

The rearrangement uses TRBV7-3 and TRBJ1-2; TRBD1 aligns across 9 bases. Germline V gene sequence: CDR1 SGHTA, CDR2 FQGTGA. V dropped 6 bases and J dropped 4; count of bases not matched to a gene: 3. This CDR3 contains 13 residues. CDR3 sequence (DNA): TGTGCCAGCAGTCTGACAGGGGGCTATGGCTACACCTTC. Protein product: CASSLTGGYGYTF.

This chain uses TRBV18 with TRBJ2-5; 7 bases agree with TRBD1. The CDR3 is 12 amino acids. V trimming: 6 bases; J trimming: 5 bases; junction bases outside the gene matches: 3. Per germline, CDR1 KGHSH and CDR2 LQKENI. CDR3 residues: CASSQGVETQYF. CDR3 in DNA: TGTGCCAGCTCTCAGGGGGTGGAGACCCAGTACTTC.

The genes are TRBV5-4 and TRBJ2-2; D not resolved. Germline V CDR1 and CDR2: SGHNT, YYREEE (reference sequence). V was shortened by 0 bases and J by 1 base, with 7 bases between the two germline ends. The CDR3 loop spans 15 amino acids. The CDR3 DNA reads TGTGCCAGCAGCTTGGGGTACAGGAACACCGGGGAGCTGTTTTTT. Protein: CASSLGYRNTGELFF. The whole variable domain, filled in from reference TRBV5-4 and TRBJ2-2, reads ETGVTQSPTHLIKTRGQQVTLRCSSQSGHNTVSWYQQALGQGPQFIFQYYREEENGRGNFPPRFSGLQFPNYSSELNVNALELDDSALYLCASSLGYRNTGELFFGEGSRLTVL.

This clone has a single count. The chain carries TRBV13 and TRBJ2-1, with D unresolved. The CDR3 has 13 residues. Trimming pared 5 bases from V and 3 bases from J, leaving 8 bases between. The germline CDR1 and CDR2 sequences are PRHDT and FYEKMQ (reference sequence). CDR3 sequence (DNA): TGTGCCAGCAGCCCTTACAACTACAATGAGCAGTTCTTC. Translation: CASSPYNYNEQFF. Full variable domain (missing parts from reference TRBV13 and TRBJ2-1): AAGVIQSPRHLIKEKRETATLKCYPIPRHDTVYWYQQGPGQDPQFLISFYEKMQSDKGSIPDRFSAQQFSDYHSELNMSSLELGDSALYFCASSPYNYNEQFFGPGTRLTVL.

The J gene is TRBJ1-2, the V gene TRBV30; TRBD1 is a possible D gene (6 bases). V lost 1 base and J lost 3, with 9 bases in between. This CDR3 has 13 amino acids. In germline, CDR1 is GTSNPN, CDR2 SVGIG (reference sequence). In DNA, the CDR3 is TGTGCCTGGAGTGGGCGACAGGACTATGGCTACACCTTC. It yields the protein CAWSGRQDYGYTF. Based on the CDR3 plus reference TRBV30 and TRBJ1-2, the full variable domain is SQTIHQWPATLVQPVGSPLSLECTVEGTSNPNLYWYRQAAGRGLQLLFYSVGIGQISSEVPQNLSASRPQDRQFILSSKKLLLSDSGFYLCAWSGRQDYGYTFGSGTRLTVV.

The CDR3 sequence is CATDRGTTEAFF. The CDR3 nucleotides read TGTGCCACTGACAGGGGGACCACTGAAGCTTTCTTT. The chain is built from TRBV19 and TRBJ1-1, with TRBD1 matching over 9 bases. CDR1 is LNHDA, CDR2 SQIVND, per germline (reference sequence). V was pared by 10 bases and J by 4 bases, with 4 bases of the junction left unmatched. The CDR3 totals 12 residues.

The chain employs TRBV6-2 or TRBV6-3 and TRBJ2-1; 8 bases are shared with TRBD1. V gave up 5 bases and J gave up 0 bases; unmatched junction bases: 6. The germline V gene has CDR1 MNHEY and CDR2 SVGEGT. The CDR3 has 16 amino acids. CDR3 in amino acids: CASSRRQGNSYNEQFF. As DNA, the CDR3 is TGTGCCAGCAGTCGGAGACAGGGGAACTCCTACAATGAGCAGTTCTTC.

This sequence joins TRBV27 and TRBJ2-2; weak D call: TRBD2 (5 bases). V dropped 0 bases and J dropped 3 bases, with 17 bases sitting between them. Germline CDR1 MNHEY, CDR2 SMNVEV (reference sequence). The CDR3 length is 18 residues. CDR3 nucleotides: TGTGCCAGCAGTTTATCGGTCGGCGGGTCAACCTACACCGGGGAGCTGTTTTTT. It yields the protein CASSLSVGGSTYTGELFF.

The chain employs TRBV5-4 and TRBJ2-3; D is unclear. CDR1 and CDR2 (germline): SGHNT, YYREEE (reference sequence). The CDR3 loop spans 12 amino acids. Trimming took 3 bases from V and 0 from J, leaving 2 bases between them. The CDR3 reads CASSSSTDTQYF. CDR3 DNA: TGTGCCAGCAGCTCTAGCACAGATACGCAGTATTTT.

The rearrangement uses TRBV5-6 and TRBJ2-7, with D possibly matching TRBD1 (5 bases). The CDR3 runs to 13 residues. Looked up from germline, CDR1 is SGHDT and CDR2 is YYEEEE. V dropped 0 bases and J dropped 6 bases, with 10 bases sitting between them. The DNA of the CDR3 is TGTGCCAGCAGCTTGGAACAGGAGAGCGAGCAGTACTTC. Translating it yields CASSLEQESEQYF. The full variable domain, with the rest looked up from reference TRBV5-6 and TRBJ2-7, is DAGVTQSPTHLIKTRGQQVTLRCSPKSGHDTVSWYQQALGQGPQFIFQYYEEEERQRGNFPDRFSGHQFPNYSSELNVNALLLGDSALYLCASSLEQESEQYFGPGTRLTVT.

V and J are TRBV29-1 and TRBJ1-1; tentatively, D is TRBD1 (6 bases). There are 13 residues in the CDR3. V was cut by 6 bases and J by 4 bases, with 15 bases left in between. Germline CDR1 reads SQVTM; CDR2 reads ANQGSEA. Written as DNA, the CDR3 is TGCAGCGTCGAGGCAGGGGTGGGCACTGAAGCTTTCTTT. It encodes CSVEAGVGTEAFF. Full variable domain (rest looked up from reference TRBV29-1 and TRBJ1-1): SAVISQKPSRDICQRGTSLTIQCQVDSQVTMMFWYRQQPGQSLTLIATANQGSEATYESGFVIDKFPISRPNLTFSTLTVSNMSPEDSSIYLCSVEAGVGTEAFFGQGTRLTVV.

The rearrangement links TRBV25-1 to TRBJ1-6, with 9 bases matching TRBD1. The V gene's germline CDR1 is MGHDK and CDR2 SYGVNS. This CDR3 is 15 amino acids long. Losses at the gene ends were 5 bases for V and 7 bases for J; bases not matched to a gene: 6. In DNA, the CDR3 is TGTGCCAGCAGTCCTACTGACAGGGGGAATTCACCCCTCCACTTT. Translation gives CASSPTDRGNSPLHF.

This clone was observed once. V is TRBV11-2 and J is TRBJ1-5; TRBD1 aligns across 8 bases. Germline values: CDR1 SGHAT, CDR2 FQNNGV. CDR3 length: 14 residues. After removal of 5 bases from V and 3 bases from J, the junction contained 3 bases not matched to a gene. This CDR3 reads CASSQGALNQPQHF. The CDR3 bases are TGTGCCAGCAGCCAGGGGGCTCTCAATCAGCCCCAGCATTTT.

This rearrangement joins TRBV7-9 to TRBJ2-3, with 14 bases aligning to TRBD2. CDR1 and CDR2 (germline): SEHNR, FQNEAQ (reference sequence). The CDR3 totals 17 residues. The trim removed 8 bases at V and 0 bases at J, leaving 7 bases unmatched. CDR3 coding DNA: TGTGCCAGCGGATGGACTAGCGGGAGGACTAGCACAGATACGCAGTATTTT. Amino acids: CASGWTSGRTSTDTQYF.